What follows is one T cell receptor (beta chain) and its context. Its specificity is not known. Everyone who donated was a healthy bone marrow donor. The sample originates from a study of cytomegalovirus exposure and HLA in healthy donors. On the study more broadly: Genotyping of 430 or so donors showed that approximately 83% belonged to the Caucasian-associated ancestry cluster.

V dropped 2 bases and J dropped 11 bases, with 16 bases sitting between them. The CDR3 is 14 amino acids. The germline V gene encodes CDR1 MDHEN and CDR2 SYDVKM. Study-wide points: The likely origin of a cluster of highly shared sequence variants was a sequencing artifact. TRBV6-2, TRBV6-3 and some other V segments were excluded as indistinguishable.

Both 60 Vbeta primers and 13 Jbeta primers went into the PCR. Libraries were prepared by immunoSEQ multiplex PCR; TCRdb keeps only in-frame clonotypes and omits some of them. The table lists around 160,000 clones, around 80% of them singletons. This sequence originates from a man aged 35-49 years in good health and CMV-seropositive. This chain uses TRBV28 with TRBJ2-1, with a weak D call TRBD2 (6 bases). Sequencing was done on a sample of PBMCs. Here the CDR3 reads CASSLTSPLTQQFF. The CDR3 DNA follows: TGTGCCAGCAGTTTAACTAGCCCGCTCACACAGCAGTTCTTC.